This T cell receptor (beta chain) appears in the sequencing data of a study of blood T cell repertoires in COVID-19. Study-level information: Researchers got acute and convalescent COVID-19 samples from the United States, Italy and Spain. T cells, B-cell-depleted T cells, or PBMCs provided the cDNA or gDNA that served as material.

This CDR3 contains 11 residues. With 6 bases removed from V and 10 bases from J, the gap between germline ends came to 13 bases. Germline V gives CDR1 DFQATT, CDR2 SNEGSKA (reference sequence). Clones were sequenced by immunoSEQ multiplex PCR, and TCRdb holds only the in-frame ones, with some missing. The sample consists of 300,000 to 400,000 clones, 70% to 90% of them appearing once. The source is a human donor in a cohort sampled during active COVID-19. The chain joins TRBV20-1 to TRBJ1-5, with D uncertain. Sequenced sample: peripheral blood. CDR3 sequence: CSAGESGPQHF. The CDR3 region has the DNA TGCAGTGCCGGGGAAAGTGGCCCCCAGCATTTT.